These 18 T cell receptor beta chains originate from one sample sequenced in a study of cytomegalovirus exposure and HLA in healthy donors. The PCR ran on 60 Vbeta and 13 Jbeta primers. Sequenced by immunoSEQ multiplex PCR; TCRdb stores in-frame clones only, minus some. The sample records roughly 150,000 clones, roughly 80% being singletons. Sequences were obtained from PBMCs. All receptors derive from a male donor in good health and CMV-seronegative.

This chain joins TRBV9 and TRBJ1-2; 7 bases agree with TRBD1. Trimming removed 3 bases from V and 8 bases from J; junction bases left unmatched: 7. The CDR3 length is 13 residues. The V gene's germline CDR1 is SGDLS and CDR2 YYNGEE. The CDR3 loop reads CASSATGPDGYTF. DNA of the CDR3: TGTGCCAGCAGCGCGACAGGGCCGGACGGCTACACCTTC. Using reference TRBV9 and TRBJ1-2 for the parts outside the CDR3, the full variable domain is DSGVTQTPKHLITATGQRVTLRCSPRSGDLSVYWYQQSLDQGLQFLIQYYNGEERAKGNILERFSAQQFPDLHSELNLSSLELGDSALYFCASSATGPDGYTFGSGTRLTVV.

This chain uses TRBV4-2 with TRBJ2-7; tentative D call: TRBD1 (6 bases). CDR1 is LGHNA and CDR2 is YNFKEQ in the germline V gene. CDR3 length: 14 residues. Trimming removed 1 base from V and 2 bases from J, with 9 bases in between. Here the CDR3 DNA reads TGTGCCAGCAGCCAAGGGACAGTTGCCTACGAGCAGTACTTC. This codes for CASSQGTVAYEQYF.

The J gene is TRBJ1-4, the V gene TRBV15; the D is unclear. The V and J ends lost 0 bases and 4 bases respectively, with 12 bases between them. The CDR3 covers 16 residues. Germline assignment: CDR1 LNHNV and CDR2 YYDKDF (reference sequence). CDR3 sequence: CATSRDRGRFNEKLFF. The CDR3 bases are TGTGCCACCAGCAGAGATCGCGGCAGATTTAATGAAAAACTGTTTTTT.

The chain links TRBV5-4 to TRBJ1-1; 9 bases map to TRBD1. The CDR3 length is 17 residues. With V trimmed by 2 bases and J by 8 bases, 16 bases remained unmatched. Germline loops: CDR1 SGHNT, CDR2 YYREEE (reference sequence). The CDR3 region has the DNA TGTGCCAGCAGCTTTTTGGACGTCCGGGACAGGGTGGGGGAAGCTTTCTTT. It encodes CASSFLDVRDRVGEAFF.

The rearrangement joins TRBV19 to TRBJ1-4; D remains unclear. The germline gives CDR1 LNHDA, CDR2 SQIVND (reference sequence). V was clipped by 8 bases and J by 0 bases, with 10 bases between them. This CDR3 has 14 residues. The CDR3 DNA sequence: TGTGCCAGTGGTCAGTTTGCAACTAATGAAAAACTGTTTTTT. Amino acid sequence: CASGQFATNEKLFF.

CDR3 protein: CASCMGQGTTEAFF. Written as DNA, the CDR3 is TGTGCCAGCTGCATGGGACAGGGGACCACTGAAGCTTTCTTT. The chain employs TRBV6-5 and TRBJ1-1; 10 positions match TRBD1. The CDR3 sequence is 14 residues long. Per the germline V gene, CDR1 is MNHEY and CDR2 is SVGAGI. V trimming: 8 bases; J trimming: 4 bases; junction bases outside the gene matches: 7.

The J gene is TRBJ1-5, the V gene TRBV6-5, with D possibly being TRBD1 (5 bases). The CDR3 loop spans 15 amino acids. Trimming left V 0 bases short and J 3 bases short, with 9 bases between. Germline CDR1 is MNHEY and CDR2 is SVGAGI. CDR3 nucleotides: TGTGCCAGCAGTTACTCGCCAGGGTTCAATCAGCCCCAGCATTTT. Its protein product is CASSYSPGFNQPQHF.

This rearrangement joins TRBV6-5 to TRBJ2-5, with D possibly TRBD2 on 6 matching bases. The CDR3 contains 14 residues. Germline lookup yields CDR1 MNHEY and CDR2 SVGAGI. V was clipped by 4 bases and J by 1 base, with 10 bases between them. In DNA, the CDR3 is TGTGCCAGCAGTTTCCCGGGACTCCAAGAGACCCAGTACTTC. Amino acids: CASSFPGLQETQYF.

The chain joins TRBV7-9 to TRBJ2-3; TRBD2 matches at 7 bases. The CDR3 length is 15 residues. Losses at the gene ends were 5 bases for V and 5 bases for J; bases not matched to a gene: 10. From germline, CDR1 is SEHNR and CDR2 FQNEAQ (reference sequence). CDR3 sequence (DNA): TGTGCCAGCAGCCAACAGGCGGGGGAGGGAGATACGCAGTATTTT. It specifies CASSQQAGEGDTQYF.

The chain joins TRBV30 to TRBJ1-2; D uncertain. There are 12 residues in the CDR3. Deletions cut 0 bases from V and 5 bases from J, with 7 bases between. Germline V gives CDR1 GTSNPN, CDR2 SVGIG (reference sequence). In DNA form, the CDR3 reads TGTGCCTGGAGTGTATGGCAGTATGGCTACACCTTC. This encodes CAWSVWQYGYTF.

The chain has TRBV5-4 and TRBJ2-7; possible D gene TRBD2, 5 bases. Germline loops: CDR1 SGHNT, CDR2 YYREEE (reference sequence). Trimming cost V 4 bases and J 1 base, with 15 bases left between them. CDR3 length: 15 residues. In nucleotides, the CDR3 is TGTGCCAGCAGCCCGGTGGAGGCCTCTTCCTACGAGCAGTACTTC. This codes for CASSPVEASSYEQYF.

This clone appeared once. The rearrangement uses TRBV6-5 and TRBJ2-7; TRBD1 aligns across 8 bases. This CDR3 has 15 amino acids. Germline CDR1 and CDR2: MNHEY and SVGAGI. Trimming at V came to 0 bases and at J to 5 bases, leaving 6 bases not matched to a gene. The CDR3 DNA sequence: TGTGCCAGCAGTTACTCCGGACAGGGAGTCGACGAGCAGTACTTC. Encoded protein: CASSYSGQGVDEQYF.

The V and J genes are TRBV5-4 and TRBJ1-1, with a tentative D call TRBD1 (5 bases). The CDR3 runs 13 residues. V was shortened by 9 bases and J by 2 bases, with 14 bases between the two germline ends. CDR1 SGHNT and CDR2 YYREEE come from the germline V gene (reference sequence). CDR3 region: CATSTETNTEAFF. The CDR3 bases are TGTGCCACATCGACAGAAACTAACACTGAAGCTTTCTTT.

V and J are TRBV5-1 and TRBJ1-1; the match to TRBD1 covers 8 bases. Looked up from germline, CDR1 is SGHRS and CDR2 is YFSETQ. The ends lost 4 bases at V and 7 bases at J; junction bases unmatched: 6. The CDR3 extends over 13 amino acids. The CDR3 loop is CASSPGQVGEAFF. CDR3 bases: TGCGCCAGCAGCCCGGGACAGGTTGGTGAAGCTTTCTTT.

This clone was detected many times. The rearrangement links TRBV10-3 to TRBJ1-5; tentatively, D is TRBD1 (6 bases). The CDR3 length is 12 residues. The germline gives CDR1 ENHRY, CDR2 SYGVKD. Trimming removed 8 bases at V and 3 bases at J, with 8 bases between. Here the CDR3 reads CAIGQNNQPQHF. The CDR3 nucleotides are TGTGCCATCGGACAGAACAATCAGCCCCAGCATTTT.

The sample holds a few counts of this clone. At the DNA level, this CDR3 is encoded by other sequences in the same sample as well. V and J are TRBV5-4 and TRBJ2-7; 8 bases fit TRBD2. The J segment lost 0 bases and the V segment lost 0 bases, leaving 2 bases of the junction unmatched. Per germline, CDR1 SGHNT and CDR2 YYREEE (reference sequence). The CDR3 runs 15 residues. CDR3 coding DNA: TGTGCCAGCAGCTTGGCGGGGGGGCTCTCCTACGAGCAGTACTTC. Protein: CASSLAGGLSYEQYF.

The rearrangement joins TRBV2 to TRBJ2-2; tentatively, D is TRBD1 (6 bases). Trimming stripped 9 bases from V and 6 bases from J, with 17 bases between. The germline gives CDR1 SNHLY, CDR2 FYNNEI. The CDR3 sequence is 14 residues long. This CDR3 is CASSTGIWAGELFF. The CDR3 nucleotides read TGTGCCAGTAGTACAGGGATTTGGGCCGGGGAGCTGTTTTTT.

The J gene is TRBJ1-2, the V gene TRBV5-1, with 11 bases matching TRBD1. The ends lost 4 bases at V and 4 bases at J; junction bases unmatched: 6. Germline V gene lookup returns CDR1 SGHRS and CDR2 YFSETQ. The length of the CDR3 is 15 residues. The chain's CDR3 is CASSRGQGVSYGYTF. Here the CDR3 DNA reads TGCGCCAGCAGCCGGGGACAGGGGGTTTCCTATGGCTACACCTTC.